This note documents a single T cell receptor (beta chain) sequence. The data belong to a study of shared clonotypes between healthy human individuals. Only CD45RO-negative cells positively selected for CCR7 counted as naive CD8 cells, so terminally differentiated effector memory CD45RA+ cells were excluded. Produced via immunoSEQ multiplex PCR; TCRdb's table is partial and in-frame only. The table has about 1.9 million clones, about 93% seen once. V lost 3 bases, J lost 6 bases, and 7 bases stayed unmatched. Germline values: CDR1 MGHRA, CDR2 YSYEKL. The CDR3 is 15 amino acids. The rearrangement uses TRBV4-1 and TRBJ2-1; the match to TRBD2 covers 8 bases. The sequence came from a man between 18 and 35 years old in good health. Some clones in this sample may be carry-over from other donors' samples. Sequencing input: naive CD8+ T cells from PBMCs. The CDR3 region is CASSHPSGSINEQFF. CDR3 nucleotide sequence: TGCGCCAGCAGCCATCCCAGCGGGAGTATCAATGAGCAGTTCTTC.